The clone carrying this T cell receptor beta chain has ten or more counts. Its antigen is unknown. The data stem from a study of post-analysis software for immune sequencing data. Prepared libraries of TCR beta cDNA carried unique molecular identifiers. TCRdb independently ran MiXCR on the PCR reads; one entry per CDR3 protein. The table shows around 260,000 distinct CDR3 sequences, with 35% to 40% occurring only once. Study outcomes and limitations: In multiple sclerosis, normalized Chao1 diversity was significantly below that of controls.

The sequence was obtained from a girl aged 5-17 years with multiple sclerosis. The sample taken for sequencing was blood.

CDR3: CASSPRLLGGDTQYF. In DNA form, the CDR3 reads TGTGCCAGCAGCCCCCGACTGCTCGGGGGAGATACGCAGTATTTT. The chain links TRBV12-3 or TRBV12-4 to TRBJ2-3; D might be TRBD2 (6 bases). The CDR3 contains 15 residues. Deletions cut 6 bases from V and 5 bases from J, with 18 bases between.